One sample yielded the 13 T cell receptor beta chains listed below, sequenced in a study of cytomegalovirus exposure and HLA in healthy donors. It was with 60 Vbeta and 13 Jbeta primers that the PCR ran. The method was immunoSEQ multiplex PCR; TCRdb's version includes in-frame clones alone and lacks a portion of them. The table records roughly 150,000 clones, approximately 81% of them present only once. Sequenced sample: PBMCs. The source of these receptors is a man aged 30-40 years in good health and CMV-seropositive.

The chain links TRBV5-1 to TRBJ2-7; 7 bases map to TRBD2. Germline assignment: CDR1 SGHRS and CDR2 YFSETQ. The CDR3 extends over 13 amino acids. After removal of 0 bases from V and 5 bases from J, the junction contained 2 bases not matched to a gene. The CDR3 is CASSLGLADEQYV. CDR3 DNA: TGCGCCAGCAGCTTGGGGCTAGCGGACGAGCAGTACGTC.

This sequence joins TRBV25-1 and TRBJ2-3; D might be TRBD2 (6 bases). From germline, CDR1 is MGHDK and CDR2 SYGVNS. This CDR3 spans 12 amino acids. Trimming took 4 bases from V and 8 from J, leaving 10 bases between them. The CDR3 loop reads CASSVGGPTQYF. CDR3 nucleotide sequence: TGTGCCAGCAGTGTCGGAGGGCCTACGCAGTATTTT.

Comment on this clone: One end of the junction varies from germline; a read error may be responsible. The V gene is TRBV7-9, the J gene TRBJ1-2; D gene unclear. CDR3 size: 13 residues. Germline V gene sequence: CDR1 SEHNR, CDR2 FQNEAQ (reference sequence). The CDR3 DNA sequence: TGTTCCAGCAGCTTACCCAGCGGCTATGGCTACACCTTC. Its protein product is CSSSLPSGYGYTF. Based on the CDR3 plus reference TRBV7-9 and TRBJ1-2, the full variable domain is DTGVSQNPRHKITKRGQNVTFRCDPISEHNRLYWYRQTLGQGPEFLTYFQNEAQLEKSRLLSDRFSAERPKGSFSTLEIQRTEQGDSAMYLCSSSLPSGYGYTFGSGTRLTVV.

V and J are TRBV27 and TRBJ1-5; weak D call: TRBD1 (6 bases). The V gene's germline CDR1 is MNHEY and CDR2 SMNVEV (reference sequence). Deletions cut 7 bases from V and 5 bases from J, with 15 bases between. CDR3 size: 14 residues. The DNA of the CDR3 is TGTGCCAGCAATATCAGGGGTGGGGATCAGCCCCAGCATTTT. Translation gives CASNIRGGDQPQHF.

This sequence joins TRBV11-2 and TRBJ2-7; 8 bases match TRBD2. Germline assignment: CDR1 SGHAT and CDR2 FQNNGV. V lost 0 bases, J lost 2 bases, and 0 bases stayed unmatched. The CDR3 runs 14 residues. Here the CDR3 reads CASSLERGAYEQYF. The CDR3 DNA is TGTGCCAGCAGCTTAGAGCGGGGGGCCTACGAGCAGTACTTC.

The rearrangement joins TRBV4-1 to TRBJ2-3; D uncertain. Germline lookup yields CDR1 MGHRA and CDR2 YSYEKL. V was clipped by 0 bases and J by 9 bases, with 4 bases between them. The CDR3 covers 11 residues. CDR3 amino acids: CASSQDRTQYF. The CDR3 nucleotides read TGCGCCAGCAGCCAAGATAGAACGCAGTATTTT.

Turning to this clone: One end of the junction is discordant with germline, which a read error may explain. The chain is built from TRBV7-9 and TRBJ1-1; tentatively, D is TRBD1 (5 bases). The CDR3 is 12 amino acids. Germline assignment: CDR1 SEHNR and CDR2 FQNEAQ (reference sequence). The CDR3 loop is CSSSLDGRGAFF. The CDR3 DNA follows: TGTTCCAGCAGCTTAGATGGGAGGGGAGCTTTCTTT.

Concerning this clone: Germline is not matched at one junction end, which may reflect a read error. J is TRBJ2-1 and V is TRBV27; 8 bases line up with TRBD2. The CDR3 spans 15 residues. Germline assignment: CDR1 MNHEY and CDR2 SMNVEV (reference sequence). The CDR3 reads CASSLETGGDNGQFF. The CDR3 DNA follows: TGTGCCAGCAGTTTAGAGACGGGAGGGGACAATGGGCAGTTCTTC.

The CDR3: CASSFERQPNEQFF. CDR3 DNA: TGCGCCAGCAGCTTCGAACGACAGCCTAATGAGCAGTTCTTC. The J gene is TRBJ2-1, the V gene TRBV5-1; D is perhaps TRBD1 (5 bases). CDR1 SGHRS and CDR2 YFSETQ come from the germline V gene. V lost 2 bases and J lost 7, with 13 bases in between. This CDR3 spans 14 amino acids.

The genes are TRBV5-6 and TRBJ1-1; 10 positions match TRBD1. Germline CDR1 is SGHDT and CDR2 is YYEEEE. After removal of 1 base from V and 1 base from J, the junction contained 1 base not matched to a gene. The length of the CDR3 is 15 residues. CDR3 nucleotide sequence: TGTGCCAGCAGCTTGCGGGACAGGGGGAACACTGAAGCTTTCTTT. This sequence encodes CASSLRDRGNTEAFF. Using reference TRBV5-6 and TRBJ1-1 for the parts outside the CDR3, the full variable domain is DAGVTQSPTHLIKTRGQQVTLRCSPKSGHDTVSWYQQALGQGPQFIFQYYEEEERQRGNFPDRFSGHQFPNYSSELNVNALLLGDSALYLCASSLRDRGNTEAFFGQGTRLTVV.

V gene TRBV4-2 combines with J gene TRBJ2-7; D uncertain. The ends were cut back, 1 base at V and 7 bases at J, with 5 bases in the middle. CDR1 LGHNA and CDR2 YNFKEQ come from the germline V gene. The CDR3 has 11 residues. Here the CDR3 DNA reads TGTGCCAGCAGCCAAGGCGTAGAGCAGTACTTC. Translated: CASSQGVEQYF.

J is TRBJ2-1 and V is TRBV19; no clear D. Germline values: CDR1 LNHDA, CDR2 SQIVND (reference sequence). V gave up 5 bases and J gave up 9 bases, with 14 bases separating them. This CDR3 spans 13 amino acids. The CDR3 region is CASSPNRGFEQFF. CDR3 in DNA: TGTGCCAGTAGTCCTAATAGAGGATTTGAGCAGTTCTTC.

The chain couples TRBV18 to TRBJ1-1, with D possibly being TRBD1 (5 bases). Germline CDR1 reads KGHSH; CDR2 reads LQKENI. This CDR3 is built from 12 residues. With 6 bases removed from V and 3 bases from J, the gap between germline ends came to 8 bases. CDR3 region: CASSLRDTEAFF. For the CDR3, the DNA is TGTGCCAGCTCGCTCAGGGACACTGAAGCTTTCTTT.